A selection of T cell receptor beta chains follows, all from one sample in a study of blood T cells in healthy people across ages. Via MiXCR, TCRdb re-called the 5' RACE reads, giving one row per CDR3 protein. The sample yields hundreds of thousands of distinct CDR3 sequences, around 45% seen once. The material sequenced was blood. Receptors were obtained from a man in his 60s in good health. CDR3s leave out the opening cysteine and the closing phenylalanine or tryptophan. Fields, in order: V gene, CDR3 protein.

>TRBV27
ASSLNPGALHQY
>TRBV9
ASSVDVSGTGAGYT
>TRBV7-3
ASSSLDASTQY
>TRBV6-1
ASIKGQALDEQY
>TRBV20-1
SARPGYSYEQY
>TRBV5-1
ASGDLGTYEQY
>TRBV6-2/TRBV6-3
ASRTDRGSLYEQY
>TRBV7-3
ASSLTGAADTQY
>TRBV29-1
SVSAGLVSTHNEQF
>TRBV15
ATSRVQGPSNQPQH
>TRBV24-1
ATSDTTGGDQPQH
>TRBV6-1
ASTRGVLVGYT
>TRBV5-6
ASSMYRGSKWGGETQY
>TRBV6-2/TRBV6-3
ASSTWGSGTDTQY
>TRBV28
ASAGPKSVLT
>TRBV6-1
ASSERDRDQPQH
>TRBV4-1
ASSPHKTGVAGSSGANVLT
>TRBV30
ACPGSGLNSPLH
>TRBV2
ASSGVAKETQY
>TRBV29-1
SVWTRGTKTYEQY